The T cell receptor beta chain described here comes from a study of blood T cell repertoires in COVID-19. Whole-study context: Nucleic acid was either cDNA or gDNA, and it came from T cells, B-cell-depleted T cells, or PBMCs.

Methods used by the authors: From reference gene primer amplification, estimates of nucleated cell counts were derived. The method was immunoSEQ multiplex PCR; TCRdb's version includes in-frame clones alone and lacks a portion of them. V and J calls and clone size are copied from that table; D and trimming were computed from the DNA. Seen here are approximately 140,000 clones, just over 85% observed once, and the top ten hold almost 8.5%. Trimming took off 5 bases at V and 0 bases at J, with 15 bases between the two ends. Germline V CDR1 and CDR2: SGHDT, YYEEEE. The CDR3 consists of 15 residues. The sample consisted of peripheral blood. The chain is built from TRBV5-6 and TRBJ2-7; D perhaps matches TRBD1 (6 bases). The TCR originated in a woman aged 60 to 75 with acute or convalescent COVID-19. The CDR3 DNA reads TGTGCCAGCAGGATATCTACAGGGATCTCCTACGAGCAGTACTTC. This gives the protein CASRISTGISYEQYF.